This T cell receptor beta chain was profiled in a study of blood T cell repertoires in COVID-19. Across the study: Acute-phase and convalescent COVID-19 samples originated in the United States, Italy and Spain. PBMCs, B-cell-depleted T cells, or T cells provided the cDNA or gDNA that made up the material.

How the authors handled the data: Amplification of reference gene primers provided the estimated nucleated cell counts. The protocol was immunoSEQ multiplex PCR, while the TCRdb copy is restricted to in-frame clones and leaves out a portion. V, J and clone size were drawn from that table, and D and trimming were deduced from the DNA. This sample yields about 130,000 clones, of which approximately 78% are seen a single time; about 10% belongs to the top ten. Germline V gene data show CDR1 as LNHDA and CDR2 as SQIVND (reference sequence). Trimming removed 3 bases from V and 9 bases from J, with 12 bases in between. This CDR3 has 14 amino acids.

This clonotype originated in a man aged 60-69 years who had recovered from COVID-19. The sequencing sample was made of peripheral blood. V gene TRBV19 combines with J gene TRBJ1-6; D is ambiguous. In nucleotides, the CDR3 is TGTGCCAGTAGTATCCGTGGTGGAGGTTCACCCCTCCACTTT. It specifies CASSIRGGGSPLHF. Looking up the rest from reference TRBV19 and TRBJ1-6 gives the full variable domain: DGGITQSPKYLFRKEGQNVTLSCEQNLNHDAMYWYRQDPGQGLRLIYYSQIVNDFQKGDIAEGYSVSREKKESFPLTVTSAQKNPTAFYLCASSIRGGGSPLHFGNGTRLTVT.